Each of the 9 T cell receptor beta chains below was sequenced from the same sample in a study of cytomegalovirus exposure and HLA in healthy donors (dated by TCRdb to about 2017). Library preparation was by the immunoSEQ multiplex PCR assay. For the multiplex PCR, a mixture combining 60 forward primers for TCR Vbeta segments and 13 reverse primers for TCR Jbeta segments was used. TCRdb carries this immuneACCESS record with in-frame sequences only. Its versions omit some clonotypes, under half of them owing to an unresolved V gene in the studies checked, with the rest unexplained. The sample profile shows 150,000 to 180,000 clones; 80% of them were found once. 5.6% of the sample rests with the top ten. The sequenced sample consisted of PBMCs. Receptors were obtained from a woman aged 40 to 50 in good health and CMV-seropositive.

This chain uses TRBV29-1 with TRBJ2-7; TRBD2 agrees at 9 bases. The CDR3 is 15 residues long. CDR1 is SQVTM and CDR2 is ANQGSEA in the germline V gene. The V and J ends lost 4 bases and 2 bases, in that order; junction bases with no gene match: 9. The CDR3 loop is CSVGLYRGRAYEQYF. The CDR3 DNA follows: TGCAGCGTTGGCCTATATCGCGGGAGGGCCTACGAGCAGTACTTC.

This clone has just one count. The chain recombines TRBV9 with TRBJ2-4; weak D call: TRBD2 (5 bases). The V gene's germline CDR1 is SGDLS and CDR2 YYNGEE. Trimming took off 2 bases at V and 7 bases at J, with 19 bases between the two ends. The CDR3 totals 16 residues. The CDR3 region is CASSVGVSFGDNIQYF. CDR3 coding DNA: TGTGCCAGCAGCGTTGGGGTTAGCTTCGGGGATAACATTCAGTACTTC.

The DNA for the CDR3 is TGCGCCAGCAGCTTGAGCGTATCCTACGAGCAGTACTTC. Translating it yields CASSLSVSYEQYF. The rearrangement joins TRBV5-1 to TRBJ2-5, with D unresolved. The DNA matches TRBJ2-7 better at its end, which makes the J call doubtful. This CDR3 region has 13 residues. From germline, CDR1 is SGHRS and CDR2 YFSETQ.

V and J are TRBV19 and TRBJ2-5, with TRBD2 matching over 8 bases. Losses at the gene ends were 4 bases for V and 5 bases for J; bases not matched to a gene: 12. The CDR3 consists of 16 residues. Looked up from germline, CDR1 is LNHDA and CDR2 is SQIVND (reference sequence). As DNA, the CDR3 is TGTGCCAGTAGTACCCCGTCCTGGACTAGCAAGGAGACCCAGTACTTC. As protein: CASSTPSWTSKETQYF.

This clone was seen more than once but under ten times. The chain carries TRBV2 and TRBJ2-7; 9 bases fit TRBD2. V lost 7 bases, J lost 4 bases, and 8 bases stayed unmatched. In germline, CDR1 is SNHLY, CDR2 FYNNEI. This CDR3 has 14 amino acids. This chain's CDR3 is CASTPDLAGYEQYF. The DNA for the CDR3 is TGTGCCAGCACCCCGGACCTAGCGGGGTACGAGCAGTACTTC.

The chain carries TRBV5-1 and TRBJ2-5; 11 nucleotides align to TRBD2. This CDR3 is 15 amino acids long. V was pared by 4 bases and J by 2 bases, with 4 bases of the junction left unmatched. Germline CDR1 reads SGHRS; CDR2 reads YFSETQ. CDR3 sequence: CASSLGTSGQETQYF. The CDR3 DNA reads TGCGCCAGCAGCCTGGGGACTAGCGGTCAAGAGACCCAGTACTTC.

The chain is built from TRBV5-8 and TRBJ2-1; 11 bases are a match to TRBD2. Looked up from germline, CDR1 is SGHTS and CDR2 is YDEGEE. With 4 bases clipped from V and 9 bases from J, the junction kept 9 bases outside the gene matches. The CDR3 has 15 residues. The CDR3 loop reads CASSPAGSGRGEQFF. In DNA, the CDR3 is TGTGCCAGCAGCCCGGCTGGTAGCGGGAGGGGTGAGCAGTTCTTC.

The chain employs TRBV29-1 and TRBJ1-2; 7 bases match TRBD1. V lost 5 bases to trimming and J lost 0 bases; unmatched junction nucleotides: 6. Germline-derived CDR1 and CDR2 are SQVTM and ANQGSEA. This CDR3 has 14 residues. The CDR3 reads CSVFGTEPNYGYTF. Written as DNA, the CDR3 is TGCAGCGTTTTCGGGACAGAACCTAACTATGGCTACACCTTC.

The CDR3 spells CASSQDGNEQFF. The CDR3 DNA is TGTGCCAGCAGCCAAGACGGTAATGAGCAGTTCTTC. The J gene is TRBJ2-1, the V gene TRBV4-2, with D unresolved. V was pared by 0 bases and J by 7 bases, with 4 bases between. The CDR3 loop spans 12 amino acids. Germline values: CDR1 LGHNA, CDR2 YNFKEQ.